The rows below give T cell receptor beta chains drawn from one sample of a study of cytomegalovirus exposure and HLA in healthy donors. Measured with immunoSEQ multiplex PCR; TCRdb has only the in-frame clones, and not every one. This sample has about 98,000 clones, with 60% to 80% found just once. Sample: PBMCs. These receptors came from a female donor in good health and CMV-seronegative. Both conserved end residues are part of each CDR3.

>TRBV2|TRBJ2-2
CASSPRLADTGELFF
>TRBV11-2|TRBJ1-1
CASSSGWSYRNTEAFF
>TRBV14|TRBJ2-5
CASSQRAGGQETQYF
>TRBV5-1|TRBJ2-7
CASSERGPSYEQYF
>TRBV5-1|TRBJ2-1
CASSWGLAGDNEQFF
>TRBV5-6|TRBJ1-2
CASSDGTGGPEYGYTF
>TRBV4-1|TRBJ1-2
CASSPQDRNQFGYTF
>TRBV7-2|TRBJ1-5
CASSFKGGGNQPQHF
>TRBV4-2|TRBJ1-4
CASSQDGGTTNEKLFF
>TRBV7-8|TRBJ1-2
CASSGLGQPFNYGYTF